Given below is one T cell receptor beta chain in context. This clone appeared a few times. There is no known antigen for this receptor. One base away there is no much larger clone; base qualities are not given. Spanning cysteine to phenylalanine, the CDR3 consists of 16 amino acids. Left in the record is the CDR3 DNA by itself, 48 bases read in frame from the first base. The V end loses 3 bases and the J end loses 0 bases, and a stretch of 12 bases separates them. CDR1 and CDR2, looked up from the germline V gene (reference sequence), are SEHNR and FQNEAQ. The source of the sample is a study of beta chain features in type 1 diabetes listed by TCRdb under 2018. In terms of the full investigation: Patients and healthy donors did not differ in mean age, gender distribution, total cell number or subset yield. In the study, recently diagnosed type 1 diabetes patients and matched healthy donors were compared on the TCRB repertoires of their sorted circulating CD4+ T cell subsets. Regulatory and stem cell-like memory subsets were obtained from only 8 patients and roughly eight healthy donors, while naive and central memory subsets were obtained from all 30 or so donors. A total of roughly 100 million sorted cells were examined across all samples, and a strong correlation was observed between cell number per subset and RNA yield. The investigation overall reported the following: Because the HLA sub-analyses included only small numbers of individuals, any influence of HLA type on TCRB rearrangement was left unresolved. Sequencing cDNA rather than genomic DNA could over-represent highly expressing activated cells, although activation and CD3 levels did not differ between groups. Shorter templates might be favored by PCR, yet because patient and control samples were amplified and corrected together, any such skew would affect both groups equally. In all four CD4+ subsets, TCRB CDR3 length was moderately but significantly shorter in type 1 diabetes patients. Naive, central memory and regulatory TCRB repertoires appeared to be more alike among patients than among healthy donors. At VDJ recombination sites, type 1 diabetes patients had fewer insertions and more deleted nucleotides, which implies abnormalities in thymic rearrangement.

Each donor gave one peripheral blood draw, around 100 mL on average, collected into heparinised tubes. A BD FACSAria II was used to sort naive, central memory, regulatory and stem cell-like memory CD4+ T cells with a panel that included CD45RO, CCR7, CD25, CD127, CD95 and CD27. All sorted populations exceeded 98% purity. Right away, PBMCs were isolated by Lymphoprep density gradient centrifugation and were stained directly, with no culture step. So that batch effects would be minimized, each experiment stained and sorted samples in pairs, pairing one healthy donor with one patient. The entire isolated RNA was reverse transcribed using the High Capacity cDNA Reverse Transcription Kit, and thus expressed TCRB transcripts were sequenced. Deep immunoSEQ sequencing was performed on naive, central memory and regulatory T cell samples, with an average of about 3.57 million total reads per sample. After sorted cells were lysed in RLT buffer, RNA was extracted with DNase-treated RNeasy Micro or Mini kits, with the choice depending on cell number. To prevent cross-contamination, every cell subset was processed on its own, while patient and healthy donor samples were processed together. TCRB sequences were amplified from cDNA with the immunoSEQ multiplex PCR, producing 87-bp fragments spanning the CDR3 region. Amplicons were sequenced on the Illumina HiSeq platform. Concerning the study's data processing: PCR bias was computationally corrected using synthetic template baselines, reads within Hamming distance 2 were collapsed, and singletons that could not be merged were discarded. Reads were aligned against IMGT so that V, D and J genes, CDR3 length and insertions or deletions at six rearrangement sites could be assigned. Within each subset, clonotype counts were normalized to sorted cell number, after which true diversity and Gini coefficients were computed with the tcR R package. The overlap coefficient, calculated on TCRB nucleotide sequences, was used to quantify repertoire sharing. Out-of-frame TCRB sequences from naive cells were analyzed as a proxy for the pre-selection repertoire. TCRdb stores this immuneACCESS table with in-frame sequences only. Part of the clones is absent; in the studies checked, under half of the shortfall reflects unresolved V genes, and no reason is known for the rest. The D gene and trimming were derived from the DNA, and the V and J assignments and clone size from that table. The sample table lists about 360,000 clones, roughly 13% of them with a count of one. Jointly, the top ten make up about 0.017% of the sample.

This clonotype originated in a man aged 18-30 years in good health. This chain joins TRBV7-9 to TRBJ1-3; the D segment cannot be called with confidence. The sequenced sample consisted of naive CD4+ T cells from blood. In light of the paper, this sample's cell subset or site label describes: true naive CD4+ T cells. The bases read TGTGCCAGCAGCTTGGCCAGGCGCAGCTCTGGAAACACCATATATTTT. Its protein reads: CASSLARRSSGNTIYF.